A single sample is the source of the 20 T cell receptor beta chains below, sequenced in a study of identical twins. TCRdb re-called the 5' RACE reads through MiXCR, storing one row per CDR3 protein. The table lists approximately 500,000 distinct CDR3 sequences, roughly 15% of them singletons. The sample was also reused in another study, on yellow fever vaccine responses in identical twins.

The sample was CD4+ T cells sorted from blood. The receptors stem from a woman under 30 in good health.

This chain joins TRBV4-2 and TRBJ2-6, with D hard to call. With 4 bases removed from V and 2 bases from J, the gap between germline ends came to 6 bases. The CDR3 is 14 amino acids. CDR1 and CDR2 from the germline V gene are LGHNA and YNFKEQ. The CDR3 here is CASSPTTGANVLTF. CDR3 DNA: TGTGCCAGCAGCCCTACTACTGGGGCCAACGTCCTGACTTTC.

In this sample, this clonotype turned up a few times. V is TRBV20-1 and J is TRBJ2-3; 10 nucleotides agree with TRBD1. The V gene end was trimmed by 6 bases and the J gene end by 5 bases; junction bases not matched to a gene: 8. CDR1 is DFQATT, CDR2 SNEGSKA, per germline (reference sequence). The length of the CDR3 is 14 residues. The CDR3 sequence is CSAQTGGWGDTQYF. The CDR3 DNA is TGCAGTGCCCAGACAGGGGGCTGGGGAGATACGCAGTATTTT.

This clonotype was seen more than once but under ten times. The chain couples TRBV20-1 to TRBJ2-1, with 10 positions matching TRBD2. Germline assignment: CDR1 DFQATT and CDR2 SNEGSKA (reference sequence). CDR3 length: 15 amino acids. The ends lost 3 bases at V and 4 bases at J; junction bases unmatched: 6. The CDR3 DNA reads TGCAGTGCTAGCGCCGGGACTAGCGCTTACAATGAGCAGTTCTTC. Protein sequence: CSASAGTSAYNEQFF.

This clonotype was found many times. The chain has TRBV12-3 or TRBV12-4 and TRBJ2-3; tentatively, D is TRBD2 (6 bases). V was pared by 5 bases and J by 2 bases, with 11 bases between. CDR3 length: 14 amino acids. The CDR3 spells CASSTAGLTDTQYF. CDR3 sequence (DNA): TGTGCCAGCAGTACGGCGGGGCTCACAGATACGCAGTATTTT.

The chain uses TRBV12-3 or TRBV12-4 and TRBJ2-5; the D gene is possibly TRBD1 (6 bases). CDR3 length: 13 residues. The ends were cut back, 7 bases at V and 4 bases at J, with 13 bases in the middle. The DNA for the CDR3 is TGTGCCAGCACGAGGGACACCGTAGAGACCCAGTACTTC. It yields the protein CASTRDTVETQYF.

In its sample, this clonotype was seen a few times. The chain joins TRBV6-2 or TRBV6-3 to TRBJ2-4; weak D call: TRBD1 (5 bases). CDR1 and CDR2 from the germline V gene are MNHEY and SVGEGT. Between the trimmed V and J ends, which lost 5 bases and 0 bases, there was a span of 11 bases. This CDR3 is built from 15 residues. This CDR3 is CASSTDKLAKNIQYF. The DNA of the CDR3 is TGTGCCAGCAGTACGGACAAGCTAGCCAAAAACATTCAGTACTTC.

This chain connects TRBV12-3 or TRBV12-4 to TRBJ2-1, with D unclear. The germline V and J ends were trimmed by 3 bases and 7 bases, with 13 bases remaining between them. The CDR3 covers 14 residues. CDR3 sequence reads: CASSFLELGNEQFF. The CDR3 DNA reads TGTGCCAGCAGTTTTTTGGAGTTGGGTAATGAGCAGTTCTTC.

This clonotype appeared a few times. The chain is built from TRBV6-2 or TRBV6-3 and TRBJ1-5, with D unclear. The germline V gene encodes CDR1 MNHEY and CDR2 SVGEGT. The CDR3 covers 14 residues. V dropped 5 bases and J dropped 7 bases, with 15 bases sitting between them. The CDR3 sequence: CASSPPGLSQPQHF. The CDR3 DNA is TGTGCCAGCAGTCCGCCGGGCCTTAGCCAGCCCCAGCATTTT.

The chain joins TRBV6-1 to TRBJ2-1; the D gene is possibly TRBD2 (6 bases). CDR1 and CDR2 (germline): MNHNS, SASEGT. The V end lost 0 bases, the J end lost 15 bases, and 18 bases lay between the germline ends. This CDR3 comprises 14 residues. The CDR3 sequence is CASSEAAGIDPAFF. CDR3 coding DNA: TGTGCCAGCAGTGAAGCGGCGGGGATTGATCCTGCGTTCTTC.

The gene calls are TRBV20-1 and TRBJ1-1; tentatively, D is TRBD1 (5 bases). CDR1 and CDR2 from the germline V gene are DFQATT and SNEGSKA (reference sequence). The V end lost 7 bases, the J end lost 6 bases, and 15 bases lay between the germline ends. There are 12 residues in the CDR3. The CDR3 DNA reads as TGCAGTGTACCGAGGGACTACTCTGAAGCTTTCTTT. Amino acids: CSVPRDYSEAFF.

Concerning this clonotype: This may be a read error, as it is one base from a much larger clone. The CDR3 loop reads CSARQESQYF. The CDR3 DNA reads as TGCAGTGCTCGACAAGAGAGCCAGTACTTC. This chain uses TRBV20-1 with TRBJ2-5, with D hard to call. CDR3 length equals 10 residues. Germline CDR1 DFQATT, CDR2 SNEGSKA (reference sequence).

The genes are TRBV6-6 and TRBJ2-3; 7 bases line up with TRBD2. The CDR3 runs to 13 residues. The V gene end was trimmed by 5 bases and the J gene end by 4 bases; junction bases not matched to a gene: 3. Germline assignment: CDR1 MNHNY and CDR2 SVGAGI (reference sequence). Here the CDR3 reads CASSRLASDTQYF. CDR3 DNA: TGTGCCAGCAGTCGACTAGCATCAGATACGCAGTATTTT.

The CDR3 region has the DNA TGTGCCATCAGTGAGTCAGGGGCCGGGGGAAACACCATATATTTT. Amino acid sequence: CAISESGAGGNTIYF. The chain links TRBV10-3 to TRBJ1-3, with a weak D call TRBD1 (5 bases). The length of the CDR3 is 15 residues. V was trimmed by 0 bases and J by 4 bases, leaving 10 bases between them. Germline V CDR1 and CDR2: ENHRY, SYGVKD.

This clonotype turned up a few times. J is TRBJ2-3 and V is TRBV7-8; tentative D call: TRBD2 (7 bases). The CDR3 extends over 14 amino acids. Deletions cut 8 bases from V and 0 bases from J, with 12 bases between. Germline V gives CDR1 SGHVS, CDR2 FQNEAQ. The CDR3 nucleotides read TGTGCCAGCCGGCGGGGGACAAGCACAGATACGCAGTATTTT. This codes for CASRRGTSTDTQYF.

This clonotype was found a few times. The rearrangement joins TRBV4-1 to TRBJ2-2; D remains ambiguous. From germline, CDR1 is MGHRA and CDR2 YSYEKL. The CDR3 consists of 14 residues. V gave up 1 base and J gave up 4 bases, with 7 bases separating them. The CDR3 reads CASSQGRFTGELFF. CDR3 nucleotide sequence: TGCGCCAGCAGCCAAGGACGGTTCACCGGGGAGCTGTTTTTT.

The J gene is TRBJ2-1, the V gene TRBV7-9; D is possibly TRBD1 or TRBD2 (5 bases each). The CDR3 loop spans 14 amino acids. Trimming removed 6 bases at V and 5 bases at J, with 14 bases between. Germline-derived CDR1 and CDR2 are SEHNR and FQNEAQ (reference sequence). The CDR3 nucleotides are TGTGCCAGCAGGCAGGGTGCGGGCGACAATGAGCAGTTCTTC. Its protein product is CASRQGAGDNEQFF.

The rearrangement joins TRBV10-2 to TRBJ1-3; no reliable D call. Germline CDR1 and CDR2: WSHSY and SAAADI. The CDR3 totals 14 residues. V was trimmed by 0 bases and J by 4 bases, leaving 7 bases between them. DNA of the CDR3: TGCGCCAGCAGTGAGTCTGACTTCGGAAACACCATATATTTT. This gives the protein CASSESDFGNTIYF.

The table lists this clonotype with a few counts. This sequence joins TRBV20-1 and TRBJ2-3, with 12 bases identical to TRBD2. CDR1 is DFQATT and CDR2 is SNEGSKA in the germline V gene (reference sequence). The CDR3 is 16 residues long. With 2 bases clipped from V and 0 bases from J, the junction kept 3 bases outside the gene matches. CDR3 sequence (DNA): TGCAGTGCTAGATCAGGACTAGCGGGAAGCACAGATACGCAGTATTTT. Its protein product is CSARSGLAGSTDTQYF.

The V gene is TRBV5-5, the J gene TRBJ2-7; D not resolved. In germline, CDR1 is SGHKS, CDR2 YYEKEE (reference sequence). Trimming left V 2 bases short and J 2 bases short, with 11 bases between. The CDR3 is made up of 14 amino acids. In nucleotides, the CDR3 is TGTGCCAGCAGCTTCCAGACGGATACCTACGAGCAGTACGTC. Translation gives CASSFQTDTYEQYV.

This clonotype came up many times. The rearrangement joins TRBV12-3 or TRBV12-4 to TRBJ1-1, with D perhaps TRBD1 (5 bases). V was pared by 7 bases and J by 1 base, with 13 bases between. This CDR3 is 14 amino acids long. Here the CDR3 reads CASIRTDRNTEAFF. CDR3 in DNA: TGTGCCAGCATCCGTACTGACAGGAACACTGAAGCTTTCTTT.